Below, 27 T cell receptor beta chains from the same sample are listed, as sequenced in a study of blood T cells in healthy people across ages. A second PCR, run for 7 to 11 cycles, used a sample-barcoded 5' primer plus a J-beta primer mix. A single record per CDR3 protein comes from TCRdb applying MiXCR to the 5' RACE reads. In the table there are hundreds of thousands of distinct CDR3 sequences, roughly 50% of which are singletons. Sequencing input: blood. These receptors were obtained from a woman aged 55-69 years in good health.

This clonotype was recorded a few times. This sequence joins TRBV3-1 and TRBJ1-3; 7 nucleotides agree with TRBD1. Germline CDR1 LGHDT, CDR2 YNNKEL (reference sequence). Trimming took 5 bases from V and 4 from J; bases not matched to a gene: 2. The CDR3 extends over 13 amino acids. CDR3 DNA: TGTGCCAGCAGCGGGACAGCCGGAAACACCATATATTTT. The encoded protein is CASSGTAGNTIYF. The full variable domain, its missing parts supplied by reference TRBV3-1 and TRBJ1-3, is DTAVSQTPKYLVTQMGNDKSIKCEQNLGHDTMYWYKQDSKKFLKIMFSYNNKELIINETVPNRFSPKSPDKAHLNLHINSLELGDSAVYFCASSGTAGNTIYFGEGSWLTVV.

V is TRBV7-2 and J is TRBJ1-5; D is undetermined. This CDR3 contains 15 residues. Germline loops: CDR1 SGHTA, CDR2 FQGNSA. The V and J ends lost 5 bases and 5 bases respectively, with 16 bases between them. CDR3 residues: CASSHNSRTDQPQHF. Here the CDR3 DNA reads TGTGCCAGCAGCCATAATTCCAGGACCGATCAGCCCCAGCATTTT.

The rearrangement joins TRBV28 to TRBJ2-7; perhaps D is TRBD1 or TRBD2 (6 bases each). The germline V gene has CDR1 MDHEN and CDR2 SYDVKM. The CDR3 is made up of 15 amino acids. Trimming stripped 1 base from V and 3 bases from J, with 13 bases between. The CDR3 here is CASSLLGGPVYEQYF. For the CDR3, the DNA is TGTGCCAGCAGTTTATTGGGGGGCCCAGTCTACGAGCAGTACTTC.

This clonotype was found a few times. The CDR3 DNA follows: TGTGCCAGCAGTTTATACGGCGGGGGAGGAGAGACCCAGTACTTC. It codes for CASSLYGGGGETQYF. The gene calls are TRBV28 and TRBJ2-5, with TRBD2 matching 7 bases. The CDR3 contains 15 residues. The germline gives CDR1 MDHEN, CDR2 SYDVKM. Losses at the gene ends were 1 base for V and 4 bases for J; bases not matched to a gene: 6.

J is TRBJ2-3 and V is TRBV20-1; weak D call: TRBD2 (6 bases). V gave up 3 bases and J gave up 6 bases, with 10 bases separating them. The germline V gene has CDR1 DFQATT and CDR2 SNEGSKA (reference sequence). This CDR3 has 12 amino acids. CDR3 region: CSARLGGDTQYF. The CDR3 coding sequence is TGCAGTGCTAGGCTTGGAGGGGATACGCAGTATTTT.

There are a few counts of this clonotype. The chain links TRBV7-9 to TRBJ1-2; 7 bases fit TRBD1. V trimming: 10 bases; J trimming: 5 bases; junction bases outside the gene matches: 13. CDR3 length: 14 amino acids. Germline CDR1 and CDR2: SEHNR and FQNEAQ (reference sequence). The DNA for the CDR3 is TGTGCCACGGGACAGAATTCAAAAATGTATGGCTACACCTTC. It is translated as CATGQNSKMYGYTF.

The chain joins TRBV7-9 to TRBJ2-1; a possible D gene is TRBD1 (5 bases). CDR1 SEHNR and CDR2 FQNEAQ come from the germline V gene (reference sequence). V gave up 3 bases and J gave up 5 bases, with 14 bases separating them. The CDR3 has 15 amino acids. The DNA for the CDR3 is TGTGCCAGCAGCTTGCCGACAGACTTCCACAATGAGCAGTTCTTC. Amino acid sequence: CASSLPTDFHNEQFF.

The V and J genes are TRBV5-1 and TRBJ1-2; 7 nucleotides align to TRBD1. The V gene's germline CDR1 is SGHRS and CDR2 YFSETQ. With 6 bases clipped from V and 2 bases from J, the junction kept 7 bases outside the gene matches. The CDR3 consists of 14 residues. The CDR3: CASMDRPGNYGYTF. In DNA, the CDR3 is TGCGCCAGCATGGACAGGCCGGGGAACTATGGCTACACCTTC.

The rearrangement uses TRBV27 and TRBJ2-5, with D tentatively TRBD1 (5 bases). Germline CDR1 MNHEY, CDR2 SMNVEV (reference sequence). The CDR3 contains 16 residues. V lost 2 bases, J lost 4 bases, and 17 bases lay in between. CDR3 nucleotide sequence: TGTGCCAGCAGTTTAAGCCAGGGCGCGTTCCCAGAGACCCAGTACTTC. Translating it yields CASSLSQGAFPETQYF.

The chain employs TRBV12-3 or TRBV12-4 and TRBJ1-2; D possibly corresponds to TRBD1 (5 bases). The CDR3 runs 14 residues. V was shortened by 2 bases and J by 4 bases, with 11 bases between the two germline ends. For the CDR3, the DNA is TGTGCCAGCAGTTTACAGGGCCCTGGCTATGGCTACACCTTC. Translated, it gives CASSLQGPGYGYTF.

The J gene is TRBJ1-2, the V gene TRBV27; D is perhaps TRBD1 (5 bases). The CDR3 loop spans 15 amino acids. Looked up from germline, CDR1 is MNHEY and CDR2 is SMNVEV (reference sequence). V was trimmed by 7 bases and J by 9 bases, leaving 24 bases between them. The CDR3 DNA reads TGTGCCAGCACCCGCATCGGGACGGACCTTACACGCTACACCTTC. It encodes CASTRIGTDLTRYTF.

V usage is TRBV9 and J usage is TRBJ2-1, with a possible D match to TRBD1 (7 bases). Trimming shortened V by 3 bases and J by 6 bases, and 16 bases separated the two germline ends. Per the germline V gene, CDR1 is SGDLS and CDR2 is YYNGEE. The CDR3 has 15 residues. For the CDR3, the DNA is TGTGCCAGCAGCGCTCCAGGGGGGCAACTCAATGAGCAGTTCTTC. Translation gives CASSAPGGQLNEQFF. Full variable domain (outside the CDR3, taken from reference TRBV9 and TRBJ2-1): DSGVTQTPKHLITATGQRVTLRCSPRSGDLSVYWYQQSLDQGLQFLIQYYNGEERAKGNILERFSAQQFPDLHSELNLSSLELGDSALYFCASSAPGGQLNEQFFGPGTRLTVL.

The table lists this clonotype with many counts. The chain is built from TRBV29-1 and TRBJ1-2; D not resolved. The CDR3 covers 11 residues. Trimming pared 1 base from V and 4 bases from J, leaving 4 bases between. In germline, CDR1 is SQVTM, CDR2 ANQGSEA. CDR3 in DNA: TGCAGCGTTGAAGGGGGCTATGGCTACACCTTC. This gives the protein CSVEGGYGYTF.

The genes are TRBV12-3 or TRBV12-4 and TRBJ2-7, with D hard to call. The ends were cut back, 5 bases at V and 10 bases at J, with 18 bases in the middle. The CDR3 loop spans 13 amino acids. The CDR3 DNA reads TGTGCCAGCAGTCCCGGTGGGCTATATCCCCAGTACTTC. As protein: CASSPGGLYPQYF.

The chain's CDR3 is CASSNRWDEQFF. Here the CDR3 DNA reads TGCGCCAGCAGCAATCGGTGGGATGAGCAGTTCTTC. V and J are TRBV5-1 and TRBJ2-1; D is ambiguous. This CDR3 is 12 amino acids long. Germline V CDR1 and CDR2: SGHRS, YFSETQ. The germline V and J ends were trimmed by 4 bases and 8 bases, with 10 bases remaining between them.

This clonotype was seen more than once but under ten times. This chain uses TRBV3-1 with TRBJ2-3; no clear D. V lost 5 bases and J lost 2, with 8 bases in between. The CDR3 contains 13 residues. In germline, CDR1 is LGHDT, CDR2 YNNKEL (reference sequence). The CDR3 DNA reads TGTGCCAGCAGCTCTGGATTCACAGATACGCAGTATTTT. It translates to CASSSGFTDTQYF.

The chain combines TRBV7-2 with TRBJ2-7; 8 bases align to TRBD1. V lost 5 bases to trimming and J lost 2 bases; unmatched junction nucleotides: 11. The CDR3 consists of 16 residues. Germline V CDR1 and CDR2: SGHTA, FQGNSA. This chain's CDR3 is CASSRRRDRSTYEQYF. CDR3 DNA: TGTGCCAGCAGCCGCCGCCGGGACAGGTCAACCTACGAGCAGTACTTC.

The chain carries TRBV7-2 and TRBJ2-5; D gene unclear. The CDR3 consists of 13 residues. Germline CDR1 and CDR2: SGHTA and FQGNSA. With 1 base removed from V and 5 bases from J, the gap between germline ends came to 8 bases. The CDR3 is CASSLDGAETQYF. The CDR3 coding sequence is TGTGCCAGCAGCTTAGACGGCGCGGAGACCCAGTACTTC.

This clonotype was seen ten or more times. The V call is TRBV7-9, the J call TRBJ1-6; 8 nucleotides match TRBD1. The V gene's germline CDR1 is SEHNR and CDR2 FQNEAQ (reference sequence). The V and J ends lost 5 bases and 5 bases, in that order; junction bases with no gene match: 5. The CDR3 is 15 residues long. CDR3 protein: CASSLGTGHNSPLHF. Here the CDR3 DNA reads TGTGCCAGCAGCCTCGGGACAGGCCATAATTCACCCCTCCACTTT.

V and J are TRBV2 and TRBJ2-1; D unresolved. The J call may be wrong; the DNA end is better matched by TRBJ2-7. The CDR3 loop spans 14 amino acids. Per germline, CDR1 SNHLY and CDR2 FYNNEI. The CDR3 coding sequence is TGTGCCAGCAGTGAAACCCGGGTGGGCAATGAGCAGTACTTC. Amino acids: CASSETRVGNEQYF.

The chain has TRBV15 and TRBJ2-7; D is ambiguous. Germline loops: CDR1 LNHNV, CDR2 YYDKDF (reference sequence). The CDR3 has 15 amino acids. V was shortened by 0 bases and J by 2 bases, with 11 bases between the two germline ends. The CDR3 bases are TGTGCCACCAGCAGAGATCCCGGCGGTGCCTACGAGCAGTACTTC. It yields the protein CATSRDPGGAYEQYF. Full variable domain (rest looked up from reference TRBV15 and TRBJ2-7): DAMVIQNPRYQVTQFGKPVTLSCSQTLNHNVMYWYQQKSSQAPKLLFHYYDKDFNNEADTPDNFQSRRPNTSFCFLDIRSPGLGDTAMYLCATSRDPGGAYEQYFGPGTRLTVT.

The rearrangement links TRBV10-3 to TRBJ1-2; D ambiguous. This CDR3 region has 13 residues. Germline CDR1 ENHRY, CDR2 SYGVKD. Trimming left V 0 bases short and J 5 bases short, with 7 bases between. The CDR3 sequence is CAISESGEYGYTF. In DNA, the CDR3 is TGTGCCATCAGTGAGTCGGGAGAGTATGGCTACACCTTC.

The rearrangement uses TRBV7-2 and TRBJ2-1; D not certain. The germline V gene encodes CDR1 SGHTA and CDR2 FQGNSA. The CDR3 runs 13 residues. V was cut by 5 bases and J by 7 bases, with 12 bases left in between. The DNA for the CDR3 is TGTGCCAGCAGCGTAGGACGGTGGAATGAGCAGTTCTTC. Protein sequence: CASSVGRWNEQFF.

The chain employs TRBV9 and TRBJ2-7; 10 bases fit TRBD1. Germline CDR1 is SGDLS and CDR2 is YYNGEE. V trimming: 4 bases; J trimming: 4 bases; junction bases outside the gene matches: 11. This CDR3 has 16 amino acids. CDR3 nucleotide sequence: TGTGCCAGCAGCTTACCGCAAGACAGGGGGCTTTACGAGCAGTACTTC. Translated, it gives CASSLPQDRGLYEQYF.

The V and J genes are TRBV2 and TRBJ1-2; D unresolved. The CDR3 runs 13 residues. Germline V CDR1 and CDR2: SNHLY, FYNNEI. Trimming shortened V by 0 bases and J by 9 bases, and 11 bases separated the two germline ends. The CDR3 is CASSEALSASYTF. The CDR3 nucleotides read TGTGCCAGCAGTGAAGCGTTGTCGGCCAGCTACACCTTC.

This clonotype was picked up a small number of times. This sequence joins TRBV4-2 and TRBJ2-1; TRBD1 matches at 10 bases. The CDR3 is 14 residues long. Germline CDR1 LGHNA, CDR2 YNFKEQ. After removal of 3 bases from V and 10 bases from J, the junction contained 6 bases not matched to a gene. CDR3 DNA: TGTGCCAGCAGCCACGGGACAGGGGACGGGGAGCAGTTCTTC. This encodes CASSHGTGDGEQFF.

J is TRBJ2-3 and V is TRBV7-3; 12 nucleotides align to TRBD2. The CDR3 runs to 15 residues. The V and J ends lost 4 bases and 7 bases, in that order; junction bases with no gene match: 6. Germline values: CDR1 SGHTA, CDR2 FQGTGA. CDR3 region: CASSSTSGGGNTQYF. The CDR3 nucleotides read TGTGCCAGCAGCTCGACTAGCGGGGGAGGAAATACGCAGTATTTT. Filled out from reference TRBV7-3 and TRBJ2-3, the complete variable domain reads GAGVSQTPSNKVTEKGKYVELRCDPISGHTALYWYRQSLGQGPEFLIYFQGTGAADDSGLPNDRFFAVRPEGSVSTLKIQRTERGDSAVYLCASSSTSGGGNTQYFGPGTRLTVL.